The 9 T cell receptor beta chains in this list originate from one sample, sequenced in a study of blood T cell repertoires in COVID-19. Measured with immunoSEQ multiplex PCR; TCRdb has only the in-frame clones, and not every one. The data show about 220,000 clones, 80% to 85% seen once. The sequencing input was peripheral blood. The receptors were sampled from a woman aged 60-75 years with acute or convalescent COVID-19.

The chain employs TRBV6-1 and TRBJ1-6; 9 nucleotides line up with TRBD1. With 2 bases clipped from V and 7 bases from J, the junction kept 3 bases outside the gene matches. Germline CDR1 is MNHNS and CDR2 is SASEGT. There are 15 residues in the CDR3. For the CDR3, the DNA is TGTGCCAGCAGTGAAATGGGACAGGGAAATTCACCCCTCCACTTT. Amino acid sequence: CASSEMGQGNSPLHF.

This chain links TRBV28 with TRBJ2-5; D perhaps matches TRBD1 (5 bases). Germline-derived CDR1 and CDR2 are MDHEN and SYDVKM. CDR3 length: 13 amino acids. Between the trimmed V and J ends, which lost 5 bases and 2 bases, there was a span of 9 bases. The chain's CDR3 is CASSRQLQETQYF. Written as DNA, the CDR3 is TGTGCCAGCAGTCGACAGTTACAAGAGACCCAGTACTTC. The full variable domain, with the rest looked up from reference TRBV28 and TRBJ2-5, is DVKVTQSSRYLVKRTGEKVFLECVQDMDHENMFWYRQDPGLGLRLIYFSYDVKMKEKGDIPEGYSVSREKKERFSLILESASTNQTSMYLCASSRQLQETQYFGPGTRLLVL.

This clone turned up a few times. CDR3: CASSTLGTDTQYF. The CDR3, as DNA: TGTGCCAGCAGCACTCTAGGCACAGATACGCAGTATTTT. This chain uses TRBV9 with TRBJ2-3, with D uncertain. The CDR3 runs 13 residues. The V end was cut by 4 bases, the J end by 1 base, with 7 bases between. CDR1 is SGDLS, CDR2 YYNGEE, per germline.

The J gene is TRBJ1-3, the V gene TRBV15; TRBD1 matches at 10 bases. The CDR3 loop spans 16 amino acids. V lost 4 bases and J lost 2; bases outside the gene matches: 5. Per the germline V gene, CDR1 is LNHNV and CDR2 is YYDKDF (reference sequence). CDR3 residues: CATSKTGGLAGNTIYF. In DNA form, the CDR3 reads TGTGCCACCAGCAAGACAGGGGGCCTAGCTGGAAACACCATATATTTT.

The genes are TRBV2 and TRBJ1-1, with D uncertain. The ends were cut back, 6 bases at V and 3 bases at J, with 14 bases in the middle. The germline V gene encodes CDR1 SNHLY and CDR2 FYNNEI. The CDR3 extends over 14 amino acids. For the CDR3, the DNA is TGTGCCAGCAGCGGGGAACAGAGGTACACTGAAGCTTTCTTT. Protein product: CASSGEQRYTEAFF.

The chain joins TRBV5-4 to TRBJ1-2; no reliable D call. Germline lookup yields CDR1 SGHNT and CDR2 YYREEE (reference sequence). The CDR3 is 13 amino acids. The ends were cut back, 1 base at V and 4 bases at J, with 8 bases in the middle. CDR3 amino acids: CASSLLEGYGYTF. The CDR3 region has the DNA TGTGCCAGCAGCTTGCTTGAGGGCTATGGCTACACCTTC.

This chain uses TRBV19 with TRBJ1-5, with D tentatively TRBD1 (5 bases). V lost 6 bases and J 5 bases, leaving 17 bases between the germline ends. The CDR3 contains 15 residues. Looked up from germline, CDR1 is LNHDA and CDR2 is SQIVND (reference sequence). CDR3 bases: TGTGCCAGTAGACCCGGGGGAGGGTACTATCAGCCCCAGCATTTT. It specifies CASRPGGGYYQPQHF.

The chain joins TRBV7-2 to TRBJ1-3; the D gene is possibly TRBD1 (5 bases). V was clipped by 2 bases and J by 7 bases, with 18 bases between them. CDR1 is SGHTA, CDR2 FQGNSA, per germline. This CDR3 spans 16 amino acids. The CDR3 is CASSLIGGGVQNTIYF. CDR3 bases: TGTGCCAGCAGCTTAATTGGTGGGGGGGTCCAGAACACCATATATTTT. The variable domain in full, completed from reference TRBV7-2 and TRBJ1-3, reads GAGVSQSPSNKVTEKGKDVELRCDPISGHTALYWYRQSLGQGLEFLIYFQGNSAPDKSGLPSDRFSAERTGGSVSTLTIQRTQQEDSAVYLCASSLIGGGVQNTIYFGEGSWLTVV.

Written as DNA, the CDR3 is TGTGCCAGCAGAGTCGGGAACAGGGTTGCTGAAGCTTTCTTT. Protein product: CASRVGNRVAEAFF. The chain joins TRBV2 to TRBJ1-1, with D perhaps matching TRBD1 (6 bases). Germline V gene data show CDR1 as SNHLY and CDR2 as FYNNEI. The CDR3 covers 14 residues. V lost 6 bases, J lost 6 bases, and 17 bases lay in between.